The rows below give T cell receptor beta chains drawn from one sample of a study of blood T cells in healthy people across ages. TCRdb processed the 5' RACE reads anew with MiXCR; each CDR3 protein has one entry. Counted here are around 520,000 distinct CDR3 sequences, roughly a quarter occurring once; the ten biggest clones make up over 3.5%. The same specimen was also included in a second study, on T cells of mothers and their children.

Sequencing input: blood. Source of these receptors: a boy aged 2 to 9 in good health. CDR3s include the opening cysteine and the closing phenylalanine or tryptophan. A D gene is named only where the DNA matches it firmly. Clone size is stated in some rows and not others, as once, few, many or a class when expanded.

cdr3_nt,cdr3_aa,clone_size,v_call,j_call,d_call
TGTGCCATCAGTGAGTCGACCGTACCTCTAGCACCCGTCGAGCAGTTCTTC,CAISESTVPLAPVEQFF,few,TRBV10-3,TRBJ2-1,.
TGTGCCAGCAGTAACAGGGTAGCTGAAGCTTTCTTT,CASSNRVAEAFF,once,TRBV27,TRBJ1-1,.
TGTGCCAGCAGTCCACGCCGGGGACTAGCGGTCAATGAGCAGTTCTTC,CASSPRRGLAVNEQFF,.,TRBV3-1,TRBJ2-1,TRBD2
TGTGCCAGCAGCTTAGGAGATTTCCGGGACAGCACAGATACGCAGTATTTT,CASSLGDFRDSTDTQYF,.,TRBV7-6,TRBJ2-3,.
TGCAGTGCTGTGAGGGGACTCAGTAATGAAAAACTGTTTTTT,CSAVRGLSNEKLFF,few,TRBV20-1,TRBJ1-4,.
TGTGCCAGCAGGGAAACAGGGGAAAGGCAGACCCAGTACTTC,CASRETGERQTQYF,few,TRBV7-9,TRBJ2-5,TRBD1
TGTGCCAGCAGCCCCGAACTAGCGGGGGGGCCAAGTTCCAATGAGCAGTTCTTC,CASSPELAGGPSSNEQFF,.,TRBV13,TRBJ2-1,TRBD2
TGTGCCAGCAGTTTAGCAAGACATCACCCTGGAAACACCATATATTTT,CASSLARHHPGNTIYF,.,TRBV12-3/TRBV12-4,TRBJ1-3,.
TGTGCCATCAGTGAGTCGGACAGGGGGATCGAAAAACTGTTTTTT,CAISESDRGIEKLFF,few,TRBV10-3,TRBJ1-4,TRBD1
TGCAGTGCTCCAAATCCGGGACTAGCGGGAGTGATTTGGCAGTTCTTC,CSAPNPGLAGVIWQFF,.,TRBV20-1,TRBJ2-1,TRBD2
TGTGCCAGCGGGGCAGGGGACTACTACGAGCAGTACTTC,CASGAGDYYEQYF,few,TRBV2,TRBJ2-7,.
TGTGCCAGCATAAGGGCAGACAACTATGGCTACACCTTC,CASIRADNYGYTF,.,TRBV28,TRBJ1-2,.
TGTGCCAGCAACACAGCGGGGCAAGAGACCCAGTACTTC,CASNTAGQETQYF,.,TRBV25-1,TRBJ2-5,TRBD2
TGTGCCAGCAGCCAAGATTTCGGGGGCCCGTACACCCAGTACTTC,CASSQDFGGPYTQYF,few,TRBV3-1,TRBJ2-5,.
TGTGCCAGCTCGCTCTTGGATCCTAACACCGGGGAGCTGTTTTTT,CASSLLDPNTGELFF,.,TRBV18,TRBJ2-2,.
TGTGCCACCAGCGGCGGCCCGAGCATTTCCTACGAGCAGTACTTC,CATSGGPSISYEQYF,.,TRBV15,TRBJ2-7,.
TGTGCCAGCAGCTTACGGACTAGCGGGCGTTCCACAGATACGCAGTATTTT,CASSLRTSGRSTDTQYF,few,TRBV11-2,TRBJ2-3,TRBD2
TGTGCCAGCAGTCCCTCCGGCGGCTTCCGCTACGAGCAGTACTTC,CASSPSGGFRYEQYF,.,TRBV12-3/TRBV12-4,TRBJ2-7,.
TGTGCCAGCAAAGGGACAGGAGCCACCGGGGAGCTGTTTTTT,CASKGTGATGELFF,few,TRBV11-2,TRBJ2-2,TRBD1
TGTGCCACCAGCAGAGGCGAAGGCGGAAAACTGTTTTTT,CATSRGEGGKLFF,few,TRBV15,TRBJ1-4,.
TGCAGCGTTACGGACAGATCGAACACTGAAGCTTTCTTT,CSVTDRSNTEAFF,many,TRBV29-1,TRBJ1-1,.
TGTGCCAGCAGCTTCCATTCCGGGACAGGGAGAGGCTACACCTTC,CASSFHSGTGRGYTF,.,TRBV7-8,TRBJ1-2,TRBD1
TGTGCCAGTTTTAGAGTTTCGAACACCGGGGAGCTGTTTTTT,CASFRVSNTGELFF,few,TRBV12-3/TRBV12-4,TRBJ2-2,.
TGTGCCAGCAGCTCGGGACTAGTTACGAACACCGGGGAGCTGTTTTTT,CASSSGLVTNTGELFF,.,TRBV7-2,TRBJ2-2,TRBD2
TGCAGCGCCGCGGGACTAGCGGGGAACAATGAGCAGTTCTTC,CSAAGLAGNNEQFF,.,TRBV29-1,TRBJ2-1,TRBD2
TGTGCCAGCAGCTTAGCTAGCGGGGGGACCTCTGAGACCCAGTACTTC,CASSLASGGTSETQYF,few,TRBV11-2,TRBJ2-5,TRBD2
TGCAGCGTTGGGGGGAGGCTCCAAGAGACCCAGTACTTC,CSVGGRLQETQYF,few,TRBV29-1,TRBJ2-5,.